The sequence of this T cell receptor beta chain was determined in a study of lymphopenia after photon versus proton radiotherapy. Notes on the study in general: In patients who died, overall survival fell as post-nadir TCR diversity dropped more. Proton therapy kept repertoires fairly stable, unlike photons, which gained effector/memory cells. Only patients who died were analyzed for survival; proton advantage is unproven. After lymphocyte nadir, photon-treated repertoires showed oligoclonal expansion, especially CD8+ Temra.

Germline CDR1 is MNHGY and CDR2 is SVAAGI. The CDR3 extends over 17 amino acids. V shed 0 bases and J 3 bases; nucleotides not matched to a gene: 9. A remark on this clone: Its target is not known.

Profiled with immunoSEQ multiplex PCR; TCRdb holds only in-frame clones, not every one. The table includes 160,000 or so clones, 75% to 90% detected once. This sequence joins TRBV6-9 and TRBJ2-7, with 9 bases identical to TRBD1. The sample here was peripheral blood, taken from a patient treated with photon-based radiotherapy. The receptor was isolated from a man between 50 and 59 years old with gastric cancer. As DNA, the CDR3 is TGTGCCAGCAGTTATTCGAGTAACGGGACAGGGCTCTACGAGCAGTACTTC. Translated: CASSYSSNGTGLYEQYF.